One and the same sample provided the 21 T cell receptor beta chains below, sequenced in a study of cytomegalovirus exposure and HLA in healthy donors. The PCR had 60 Vbeta and 13 Jbeta primers. TCRdb keeps only in-frame clones here, not all; method: immunoSEQ multiplex PCR. The sample contains about 250,000 clones, around 90% of which appear only once. The material sequenced was PBMCs. These receptor sequences come from a girl aged 2 to 9 in good health and CMV-seronegative.

The chain joins TRBV5-4 to TRBJ1-3; TRBD1 is a possible D gene (5 bases). This CDR3 region has 14 residues. Germline values: CDR1 SGHNT, CDR2 YYREEE (reference sequence). Trimming left V 3 bases short and J 3 bases short, with 10 bases between. The DNA for the CDR3 is TGTGCCAGCAGCTCCGACGGGGGTGGAAACACCATATATTTT. This sequence encodes CASSSDGGGNTIYF.

The chain uses TRBV10-3 and TRBJ2-1; no clear D gene. CDR1 and CDR2 (germline): ENHRY, SYGVKD. V was trimmed by 5 bases and J by 2 bases, leaving 16 bases between them. This CDR3 is built from 16 residues. The CDR3 here is CAISSPELSPYNEQFF. The CDR3 region has the DNA TGTGCCATCAGTTCTCCGGAGTTAAGCCCCTACAATGAGCAGTTCTTC.

The chain links TRBV5-1 to TRBJ2-1; 12 nucleotides align to TRBD2. The CDR3 extends over 17 amino acids. J was trimmed by 3 bases and V by 0 bases; bases with no gene match: 4. Germline CDR1 and CDR2: SGHRS and YFSETQ. In DNA, the CDR3 is TGCGCCAGCAGCTTGGCCCCGGGACTAGCGGGCTACAATGAGCAGTTCTTC. It specifies CASSLAPGLAGYNEQFF.

V gene TRBV6-5 combines with J gene TRBJ1-2; D call uncertain. The germline CDR1 and CDR2 sequences are MNHEY and SVGAGI. The CDR3 length is 14 residues. Between the trimmed V and J ends, which lost 6 bases and 4 bases, there was a span of 15 bases. In nucleotides, the CDR3 is TGTGCCAGCAGCCCCAGGCCTCACCTCTATGGCTACACCTTC. This gives the protein CASSPRPHLYGYTF.

The chain combines TRBV13 with TRBJ1-2, with D possibly being TRBD1 (6 bases). This CDR3 is built from 13 residues. Germline values: CDR1 PRHDT, CDR2 FYEKMQ (reference sequence). V shed 6 bases and J shed 5 bases, with 13 bases lying between them. The CDR3 here is CASSLPGAYGYTF. CDR3 coding DNA: TGTGCCAGCAGTCTCCCAGGGGCATATGGCTACACCTTC.

This clone was observed once. This chain joins TRBV5-1 and TRBJ1-4; D unclear. The V gene lost 4 bases and the J gene lost 7 bases, with 20 bases spanning the gap. This CDR3 is 16 amino acids long. CDR1 and CDR2 (germline): SGHRS, YFSETQ. The CDR3 DNA reads TGCGCCAGCAGCGGTTCGGCCAGTGGAGGAATTGAAAAACTGTTTTTT. Its protein is CASSGSASGGIEKLFF.

The chain is built from TRBV28 and TRBJ2-3; weak D call: TRBD2 (5 bases). V lost 5 bases to trimming and J lost 0 bases, with 21 bases between them. Germline V gene sequence: CDR1 MDHEN, CDR2 SYDVKM. The CDR3 is 18 residues long. CDR3 loop: CASSPMSSRWSSTDTQYF. In DNA, the CDR3 is TGTGCCAGCAGTCCCATGTCTAGCAGGTGGTCTAGCACAGATACGCAGTATTTT.

The V gene is TRBV6-1, the J gene TRBJ1-3; 7 nucleotides align to TRBD1. This CDR3 is built from 15 residues. V dropped 4 bases and J dropped 3; count of bases not matched to a gene: 6. Germline V CDR1 and CDR2: MNHNS, SASEGT. As DNA, the CDR3 is TGTGCCAGCAGTGCGAGAGACAGGGATGGAAACACCATATATTTT. This codes for CASSARDRDGNTIYF.

V gene TRBV5-1 combines with J gene TRBJ2-7; D unclear. In germline, CDR1 is SGHRS, CDR2 YFSETQ. This CDR3 comprises 15 residues. Trimming shortened V by 0 bases and J by 0 bases, and 10 bases separated the two germline ends. The CDR3 DNA reads TGCGCCAGCAGCTTGGGTAGTGCCGGCTCCTACGAGCAGTACTTC. It encodes CASSLGSAGSYEQYF.

This rearrangement joins TRBV7-2 to TRBJ1-3; TRBD1 agrees at 7 bases. J lost 0 bases, V lost 1 base, and 3 bases had no gene match. Germline V CDR1 and CDR2: SGHTA, FQGNSA. CDR3 length equals 16 residues. The CDR3 reads CASSLEGTASGNTIYF. The CDR3 region has the DNA TGTGCCAGCAGCTTAGAGGGGACAGCCTCTGGAAACACCATATATTTT. The variable domain in full, with the rest retrieved from reference TRBV7-2 and TRBJ1-3, is GAGVSQSPSNKVTEKGKDVELRCDPISGHTALYWYRQSLGQGLEFLIYFQGNSAPDKSGLPSDRFSAERTGGSVSTLTIQRTQQEDSAVYLCASSLEGTASGNTIYFGEGSWLTVV.

CDR3 nucleotides: TGTGCCAGCAGTGAAGGTCCGCTAGCGGGAGGCCCCTACGAGCAGTACTTC. As protein: CASSEGPLAGGPYEQYF. This chain connects TRBV6-1 to TRBJ2-7; 11 bases map to TRBD2. CDR1 and CDR2 (germline): MNHNS, SASEGT. V was pared by 1 base and J by 2 bases, with 7 bases of the junction left unmatched. The CDR3 sequence is 17 residues long.

The CDR3 loop reads CASSRGVTGDTGELFF. CDR3 DNA: TGTGCCAGCAGCAGGGGAGTAACAGGGGACACCGGGGAGCTGTTTTTT. The V gene is TRBV7-9, the J gene TRBJ2-2; 7 bases map to TRBD1. J lost 3 bases, V lost 5 bases, and 9 bases had no gene match. From germline, CDR1 is SEHNR and CDR2 FQNEAQ (reference sequence). The CDR3 is 16 residues long.

V gene TRBV12-5 combines with J gene TRBJ1-5, with D uncertain. This CDR3 has 14 amino acids. V lost 6 bases to trimming and J lost 0 bases, with 9 bases between them. Germline CDR1 reads LGHNT; CDR2 reads FRNRAP. CDR3 residues: CASGAGGSNQPQHF. In DNA, the CDR3 is TGTGCTAGTGGGGCGGGCGGTAGCAATCAGCCCCAGCATTTT.

V is TRBV6-1 and J is TRBJ1-1; TRBD1 agrees at 8 bases. V was pared by 6 bases and J by 3 bases, with 6 bases of the junction left unmatched. Germline values: CDR1 MNHNS, CDR2 SASEGT. The CDR3 extends over 14 amino acids. CDR3 region: CASRTDRGYTEAFF. CDR3 nucleotides: TGTGCCAGCAGGACCGACAGGGGTTACACTGAAGCTTTCTTT.

V usage is TRBV29-1 and J usage is TRBJ2-1; 7 bases fit TRBD1. Losses at the gene ends were 3 bases for V and 2 bases for J; bases not matched to a gene: 7. The CDR3 consists of 15 residues. From germline, CDR1 is SQVTM and CDR2 ANQGSEA. The CDR3 DNA reads TGCAGCGTTGATGTCAGGGGGATGACCTACAATGAGCAGTTCTTC. This gives the protein CSVDVRGMTYNEQFF.

CDR3 DNA: TGCAGCGTTGAGGAACCAGGCAAGACGAACACCGGGGAGCTGTTTTTT. Protein sequence: CSVEEPGKTNTGELFF. The rearrangement uses TRBV29-1 and TRBJ2-2; D is unclear. Trimming took 3 bases from V and 0 from J, leaving 14 bases between them. The CDR3 has 16 residues. Per germline, CDR1 SQVTM and CDR2 ANQGSEA.

The genes are TRBV18 and TRBJ1-1, with a tentative D call TRBD1 (5 bases). The V and J ends lost 6 bases and 1 base respectively, with 15 bases between them. Per the germline V gene, CDR1 is KGHSH and CDR2 is LQKENI. The CDR3 is 15 residues long. The CDR3 loop reads CASSPDSIANTEAFF. As DNA, the CDR3 is TGTGCCAGCTCCCCCGACAGTATTGCGAACACTGAAGCTTTCTTT.

This clone was observed a handful of times. V and J are TRBV11-2 and TRBJ1-4; no definite D call. The V end lost 5 bases, the J end lost 3 bases, and 13 bases lay between the germline ends. The V gene's germline CDR1 is SGHAT and CDR2 FQNNGV. CDR3 length equals 15 residues. The CDR3 here is CASSPLLSSNEKLFF. The CDR3 DNA reads TGTGCCAGCAGCCCTCTCTTGAGCTCTAATGAAAAACTGTTTTTT.

The rearrangement joins TRBV13 to TRBJ1-1; 7 bases agree with TRBD1. The V gene end was trimmed by 4 bases and the J gene end by 4 bases; junction bases not matched to a gene: 3. CDR3 length: 13 residues. Germline values: CDR1 PRHDT, CDR2 FYEKMQ (reference sequence). CDR3 region: CASSWTGATEAFF. In nucleotides, the CDR3 is TGTGCCAGCAGCTGGACAGGCGCCACTGAAGCTTTCTTT.

This clone was seen a handful of times. The chain carries TRBV19 and TRBJ1-5; TRBD1 is a possible D gene (6 bases). V was cut by 5 bases and J by 1 base, with 12 bases left in between. The CDR3 has 15 residues. Germline loops: CDR1 LNHDA, CDR2 SQIVND (reference sequence). Here the CDR3 DNA reads TGTGCCAGTAGTGGGAAGCAGGGGAGCAATCAGCCCCAGCATTTT. This encodes CASSGKQGSNQPQHF.

The rearrangement links TRBV28 to TRBJ2-4; perhaps TRBD1 as D (7 bases). CDR1 is MDHEN and CDR2 is SYDVKM in the germline V gene. There are 13 residues in the CDR3. The V gene lost 10 bases and the J gene lost 6 bases, with 16 bases spanning the gap. CDR3 in amino acids: CAIRGAGGNIQYF. CDR3 nucleotides: TGTGCCATCAGGGGGGCAGGGGGAAACATTCAGTACTTC.